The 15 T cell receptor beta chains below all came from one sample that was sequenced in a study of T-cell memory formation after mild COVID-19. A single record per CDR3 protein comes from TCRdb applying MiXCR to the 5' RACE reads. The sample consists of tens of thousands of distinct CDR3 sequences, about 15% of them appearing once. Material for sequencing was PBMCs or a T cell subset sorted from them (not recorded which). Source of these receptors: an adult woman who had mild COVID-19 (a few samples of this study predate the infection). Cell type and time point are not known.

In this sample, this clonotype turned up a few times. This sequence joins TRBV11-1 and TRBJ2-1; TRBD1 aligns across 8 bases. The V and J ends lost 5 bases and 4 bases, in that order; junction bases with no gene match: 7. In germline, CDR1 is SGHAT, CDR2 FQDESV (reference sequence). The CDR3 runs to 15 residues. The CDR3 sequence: CASSPRTGIYNEQFF. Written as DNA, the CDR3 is TGTGCCAGCAGCCCTCGGACAGGGATATACAATGAGCAGTTCTTC.

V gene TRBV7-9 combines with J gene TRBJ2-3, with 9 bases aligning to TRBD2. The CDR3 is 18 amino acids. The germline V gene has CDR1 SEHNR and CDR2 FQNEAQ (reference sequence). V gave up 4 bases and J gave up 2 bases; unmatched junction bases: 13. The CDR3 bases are TGTGCCAGCAGCTCGGGAGCGGGAGGCGAGGGATACACAGATACGCAGTATTTT. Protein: CASSSGAGGEGYTDTQYF.

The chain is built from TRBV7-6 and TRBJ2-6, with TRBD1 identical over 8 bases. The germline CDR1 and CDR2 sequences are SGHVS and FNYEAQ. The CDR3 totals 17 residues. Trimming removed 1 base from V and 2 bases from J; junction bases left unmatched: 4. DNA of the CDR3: TGTGCCAGCAGCTTAGGTACAGGGGGAGCTGGGGCCAACGTCCTGACTTTC. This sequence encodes CASSLGTGGAGANVLTF. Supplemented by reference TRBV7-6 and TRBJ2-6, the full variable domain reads GAGVSQSPRYKVTKRGQDVALRCDPISGHVSLYWYRQALGQGPEFLTYFNYEAQQDKSGLPNDRFSAERPEGSISTLTIQRTEQRDSAMYRCASSLGTGGAGANVLTFGAGSRLTVL.

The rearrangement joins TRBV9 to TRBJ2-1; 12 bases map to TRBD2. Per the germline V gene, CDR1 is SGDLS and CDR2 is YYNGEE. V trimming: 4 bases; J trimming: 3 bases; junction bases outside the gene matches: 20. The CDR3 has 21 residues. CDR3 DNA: TGTGCCAGCAGCCACCGGAAAGGGTCTAGCGGGGGGGGCCTTCTCTACAATGAGCAGTTCTTC. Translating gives CASSHRKGSSGGGLLYNEQFF.

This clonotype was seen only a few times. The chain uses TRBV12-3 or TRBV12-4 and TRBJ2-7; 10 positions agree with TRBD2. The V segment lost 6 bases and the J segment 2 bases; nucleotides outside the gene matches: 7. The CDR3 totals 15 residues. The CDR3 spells CASSYSGGATYEQYF. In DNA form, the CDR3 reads TGTGCCAGCAGCTACAGCGGGGGGGCCACCTACGAGCAGTACTTC.

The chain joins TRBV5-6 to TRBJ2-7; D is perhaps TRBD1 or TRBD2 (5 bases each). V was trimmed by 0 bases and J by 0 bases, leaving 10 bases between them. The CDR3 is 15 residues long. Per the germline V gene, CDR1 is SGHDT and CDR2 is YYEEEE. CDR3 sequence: CASSLVDGTSYEQYF. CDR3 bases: TGTGCCAGCAGCTTGGTGGATGGGACCTCCTACGAGCAGTACTTC.

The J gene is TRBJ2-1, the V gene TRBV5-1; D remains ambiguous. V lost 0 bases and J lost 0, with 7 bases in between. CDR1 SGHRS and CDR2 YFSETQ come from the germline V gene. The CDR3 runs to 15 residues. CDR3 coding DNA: TGCGCCAGCAGCTTGGGGGCCGCCTCCTACAATGAGCAGTTCTTC. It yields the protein CASSLGAASYNEQFF.

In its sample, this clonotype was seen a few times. DNA for the CDR3: TGTGCCAGCAGTTACTCGGGGGATTACAGGGAGGCCCAGTACTTC. Its protein product is CASSYSGDYREAQYF. The chain employs TRBV6-5 and TRBJ2-5; D possibly uses TRBD1 or TRBD2 (6 bases each). Germline V lookup: CDR1 MNHEY, CDR2 SVGAGI. Trimming took off 0 bases at V and 9 bases at J, with 17 bases between the two ends. There are 15 residues in the CDR3.

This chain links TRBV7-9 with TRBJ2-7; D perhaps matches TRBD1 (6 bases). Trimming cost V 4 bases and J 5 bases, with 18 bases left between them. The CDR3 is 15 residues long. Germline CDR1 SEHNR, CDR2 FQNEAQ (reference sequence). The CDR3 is CASSSPDSPVDEQYF. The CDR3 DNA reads TGTGCCAGCAGCTCCCCGGACAGCCCTGTGGACGAGCAGTACTTC.

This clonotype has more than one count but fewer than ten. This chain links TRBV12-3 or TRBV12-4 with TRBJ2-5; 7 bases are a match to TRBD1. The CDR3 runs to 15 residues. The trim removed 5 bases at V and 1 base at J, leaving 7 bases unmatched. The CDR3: CASSKAGTVQETQYF. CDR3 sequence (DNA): TGTGCCAGCAGTAAAGCTGGGACAGTCCAAGAGACCCAGTACTTC.

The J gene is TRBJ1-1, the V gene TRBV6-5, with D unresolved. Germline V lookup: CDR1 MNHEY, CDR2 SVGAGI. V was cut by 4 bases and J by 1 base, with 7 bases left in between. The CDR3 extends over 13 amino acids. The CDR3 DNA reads TGTGCCAGCAGTTTACATCGGAACACTGAAGCTTTCTTT. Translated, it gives CASSLHRNTEAFF.

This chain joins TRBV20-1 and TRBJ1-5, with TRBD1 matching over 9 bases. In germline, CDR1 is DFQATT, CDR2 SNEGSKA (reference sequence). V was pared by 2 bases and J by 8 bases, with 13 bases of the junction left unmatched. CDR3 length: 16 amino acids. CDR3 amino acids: CSARSSRWDRVEPQHF. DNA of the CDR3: TGCAGTGCTAGATCTTCCCGTTGGGACAGGGTAGAGCCCCAGCATTTT.

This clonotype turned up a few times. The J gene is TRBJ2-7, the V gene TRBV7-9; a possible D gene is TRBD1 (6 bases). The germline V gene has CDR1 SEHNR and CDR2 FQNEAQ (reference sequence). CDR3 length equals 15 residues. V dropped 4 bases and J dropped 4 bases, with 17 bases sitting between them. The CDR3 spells CASSSPAGAKYEQYF. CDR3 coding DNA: TGTGCCAGCAGCTCGCCGGCAGGGGCTAAATACGAGCAGTACTTC.

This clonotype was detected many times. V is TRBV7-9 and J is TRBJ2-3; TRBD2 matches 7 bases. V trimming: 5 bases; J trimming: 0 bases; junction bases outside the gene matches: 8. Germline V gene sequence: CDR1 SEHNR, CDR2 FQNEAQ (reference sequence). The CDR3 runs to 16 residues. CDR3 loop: CASSLIRAGSTDTQYF. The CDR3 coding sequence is TGTGCCAGCAGCCTAATCCGAGCGGGGAGCACAGATACGCAGTATTTT.

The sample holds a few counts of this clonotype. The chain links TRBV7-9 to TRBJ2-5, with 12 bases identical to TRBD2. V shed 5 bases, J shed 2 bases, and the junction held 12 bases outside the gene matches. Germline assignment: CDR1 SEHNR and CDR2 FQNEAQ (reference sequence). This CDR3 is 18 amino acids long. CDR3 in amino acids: CASSLVPGLAGAQETQYF. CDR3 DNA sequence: TGTGCCAGCAGCCTGGTCCCGGGACTAGCGGGTGCACAAGAGACCCAGTACTTC. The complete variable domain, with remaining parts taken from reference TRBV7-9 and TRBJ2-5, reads DTGVSQNPRHKITKRGQNVTFRCDPISEHNRLYWYRQTLGQGPEFLTYFQNEAQLEKSRLLSDRFSAERPKGSFSTLEIQRTEQGDSAMYLCASSLVPGLAGAQETQYFGPGTRLLVL.